This paragraph reports one TCR beta chain. Antigen: not known. The source material, RNA transcripts, was used to amplify TCR beta CDR3 regions. When the TCR CDR3 underwent first-round RT-PCR, the HTBI primer set was used. TCRdb independently ran MiXCR on the multiplex PCR reads; one entry per CDR3 protein. This sample carries 550,000 to 700,000 distinct CDR3 sequences, roughly 46% of them seen once, and the ten largest clones take around 17%. The source of the sample is a study of T cells in Graves' hyperthyroidism and ophthalmopathy. Germline-derived CDR1 and CDR2 are SQVTM and ANQGSEA. V gave up 6 bases and J gave up 4 bases; unmatched junction bases: 14. There are 15 residues in the CDR3. Findings and caveats of the study: Ophthalmopathy could be told apart from stable hyperthyroidism with a 13 V-J model.

The J gene is TRBJ1-2, the V gene TRBV29-1; 7 bases are a match to TRBD1. This receptor was taken from an adult woman with Graves' disease, either hyperthyroidism or ophthalmopathy (not recorded which). The sequencing input was peripheral blood or thyroid tissue (not recorded which). The CDR3, as DNA: TGCAGCGTCGGTAAGGGACAGACCCCAGGCTATGGCTACACCTTC. Translated: CSVGKGQTPGYGYTF. The entire variable domain, with the rest obtained from reference TRBV29-1 and TRBJ1-2, is as follows: SAVISQKPSRDICQRGTSLTIQCQVDSQVTMMFWYRQQPGQSLTLIATANQGSEATYESGFVIDKFPISRPNLTFSTLTVSNMSPEDSSIYLCSVGKGQTPGYGYTFGSGTRLTVV.